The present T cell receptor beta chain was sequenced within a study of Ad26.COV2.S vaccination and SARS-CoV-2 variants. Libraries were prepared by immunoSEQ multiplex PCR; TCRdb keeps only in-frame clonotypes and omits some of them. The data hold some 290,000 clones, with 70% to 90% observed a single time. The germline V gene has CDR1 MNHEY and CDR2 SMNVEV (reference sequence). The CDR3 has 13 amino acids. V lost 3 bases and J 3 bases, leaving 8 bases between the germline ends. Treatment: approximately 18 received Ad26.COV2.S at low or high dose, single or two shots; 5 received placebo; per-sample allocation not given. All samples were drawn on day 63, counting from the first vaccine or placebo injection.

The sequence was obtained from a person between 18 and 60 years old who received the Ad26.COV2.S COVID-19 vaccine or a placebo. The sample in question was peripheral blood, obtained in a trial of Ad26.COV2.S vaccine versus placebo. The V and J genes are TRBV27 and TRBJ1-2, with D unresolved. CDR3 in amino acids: CASSFTTHYGYTF. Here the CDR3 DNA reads TGTGCCAGCAGTTTTACAACACACTATGGCTACACCTTC.